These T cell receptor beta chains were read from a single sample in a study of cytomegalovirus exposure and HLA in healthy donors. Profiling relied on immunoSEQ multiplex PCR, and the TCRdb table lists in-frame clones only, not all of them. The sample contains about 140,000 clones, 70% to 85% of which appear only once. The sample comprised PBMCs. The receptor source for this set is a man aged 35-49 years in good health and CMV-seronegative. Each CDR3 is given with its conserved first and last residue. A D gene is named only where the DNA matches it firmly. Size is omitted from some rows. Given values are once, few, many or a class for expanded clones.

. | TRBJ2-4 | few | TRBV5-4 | CASSLGTEIVAKNIQYF | TGTGCCAGCAGCTTGGGGACAGAAATAGTAGCCAAAAACATTCAGTACTTC
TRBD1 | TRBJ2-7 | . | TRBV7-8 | CASSLKRDRPTYEQYF | TGTGCCAGCAGCCTAAAGAGGGACAGGCCTACCTACGAGCAGTACTTC
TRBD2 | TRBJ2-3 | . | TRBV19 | CASTSGEIGDTQYF | TGTGCCAGTACCAGCGGGGAGATAGGAGATACGCAGTATTTT
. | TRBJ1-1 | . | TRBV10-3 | CAISEGRPNTEAFF | TGTGCCATCAGTGAGGGCAGGCCCAACACTGAAGCTTTCTTT
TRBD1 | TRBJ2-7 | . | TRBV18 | CASSSTGQGYEQYF | TGTGCCAGCTCATCCACTGGACAGGGCTACGAGCAGTACTTC
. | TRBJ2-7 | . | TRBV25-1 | CATQGTGASYEQYF | TGTGCCACCCAGGGCACTGGCGCCTCCTACGAGCAGTACTTC
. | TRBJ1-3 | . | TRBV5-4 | CASSLGQVAAGNTIYF | TGTGCCAGCAGCTTGGGACAGGTGGCGGCTGGAAACACCATATATTTT
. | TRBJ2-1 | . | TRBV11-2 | CASSPSGDRYSEQFF | TGTGCCAGCAGCCCCTCGGGGGACAGATATAGTGAGCAGTTCTTC
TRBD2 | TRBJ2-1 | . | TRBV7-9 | CASSSDTSGSYNEQFF | TGTGCCAGCAGCTCGGATACTAGCGGTTCCTACAATGAGCAGTTCTTC
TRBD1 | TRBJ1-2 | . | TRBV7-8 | CASSLDRPPAIDGYTF | TGTGCCAGCAGCTTGGACAGGCCCCCAGCGATCGATGGCTACACCTTC
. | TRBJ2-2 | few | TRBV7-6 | CASRDPRSSNTGELFF | TGTGCCAGCAGAGACCCCAGGTCCTCGAACACCGGGGAGCTGTTTTTT
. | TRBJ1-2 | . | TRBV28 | CASSTPRVLSGYTF | TGTGCCAGCAGTACCCCCCGCGTACTCTCTGGCTACACCTTC
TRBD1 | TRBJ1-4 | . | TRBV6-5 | CASRRDRGNEKLFF | TGTGCCAGCAGGCGGGACAGGGGGAATGAAAAACTGTTTTTT
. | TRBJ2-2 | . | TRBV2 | CATRAGGNTGELFF | TGTGCCACCCGGGCCGGGGGTAACACCGGGGAGCTGTTTTTT
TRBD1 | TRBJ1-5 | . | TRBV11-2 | CASSLGGQGVNQPQHF | TGTGCCAGCAGCTTAGGGGGACAGGGGGTCAATCAGCCCCAGCATTTT
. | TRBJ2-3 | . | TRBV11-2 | CASSWSGGSTDTQYF | TGTGCCAGCAGCTGGAGTGGCGGGAGCACAGATACGCAGTATTTT
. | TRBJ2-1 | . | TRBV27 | CASSLMVYNEQFF | TGTGCCAGCAGTCTAATGGTGTACAATGAGCAGTTCTTC
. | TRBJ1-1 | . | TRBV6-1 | CASSEGWASVMNTEAFF | TGTGCCAGCAGTGAAGGTTGGGCATCTGTCATGAACACTGAAGCTTTCTTT
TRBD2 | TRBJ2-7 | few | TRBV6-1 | CASRALAAAYEQYF | TGTGCCAGCAGGGCGCTAGCGGCCGCCTACGAGCAGTACTTC
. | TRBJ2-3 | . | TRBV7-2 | CASSLVGGTDTQYF | TGTGCCAGCAGCTTAGTCGGCGGTACAGATACGCAGTATTTT
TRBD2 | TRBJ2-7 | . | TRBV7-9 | CSSSSAAGRVLYEQYF | TGTTCCAGCAGCAGCGCAGCGGGACGTGTCTTATACGAGCAGTACTTC
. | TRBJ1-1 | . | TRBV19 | CASTAPGTRSTEAFF | TGTGCCAGTACCGCCCCGGGGACTCGGAGCACTGAAGCTTTCTTT
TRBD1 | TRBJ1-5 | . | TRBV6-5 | CASSMQGDQPQHF | TGTGCCAGCAGCATGCAGGGGGATCAGCCCCAGCATTTT
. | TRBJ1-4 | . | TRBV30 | CAWSVRVGRNEKLFF | TGTGCCTGGAGTGTACGGGTAGGCCGTAATGAAAAACTGTTTTTT
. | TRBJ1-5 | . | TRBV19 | CASSIEGVSAQHF | TGTGCCAGTAGTATAGAAGGGGTTTCGGCCCAGCATTTT
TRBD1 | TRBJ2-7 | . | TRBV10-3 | CAISESGTGSYEQYF | TGTGCCATCAGTGAGTCGGGGACAGGGTCCTACGAGCAGTACTTC
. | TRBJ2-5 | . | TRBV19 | CASSTAQWRETQYF | TGTGCCAGTAGTACGGCCCAATGGAGAGAGACCCAGTACTTC
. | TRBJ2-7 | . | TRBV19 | CASRRALDSYEQYF | TGTGCCAGTAGGAGGGCCCTTGACTCCTACGAGCAGTACTTC
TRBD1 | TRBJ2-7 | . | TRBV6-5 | CASSYSTGTAPYEQYF | TGTGCCAGCAGTTACTCTACGGGGACAGCCCCCTACGAGCAGTACTTC
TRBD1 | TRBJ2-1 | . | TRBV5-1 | CASSSGQGGYNEQFF | TGCGCCAGCAGCTCAGGACAGGGCGGGTACAATGAGCAGTTCTTC
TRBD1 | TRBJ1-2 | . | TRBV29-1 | CSVGQGASYGYTF | TGCAGCGTCGGACAGGGGGCAAGCTATGGCTACACCTTC
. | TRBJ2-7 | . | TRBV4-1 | CASSPILGGSYEQYF | TGCGCCAGCAGCCCCATTTTGGGAGGCTCCTACGAGCAGTACTTC
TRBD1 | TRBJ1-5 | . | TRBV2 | CASSQTGGDQPQHF | TGTGCCAGCAGCCAAACAGGGGGCGATCAGCCCCAGCATTTT
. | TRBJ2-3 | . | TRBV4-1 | CASSQDHPGKDTQYF | TGCGCCAGCAGCCAAGATCATCCGGGGAAGGATACGCAGTATTTT
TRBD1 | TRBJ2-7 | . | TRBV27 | CASRWTGGSYEQYF | TGTGCCAGCAGGTGGACAGGGGGCTCCTACGAGCAGTACTTC
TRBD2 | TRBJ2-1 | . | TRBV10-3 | CAISESGSGTSGWRWFF | TGTGCCATCAGTGAGTCGGGTTCCGGGACTAGCGGTTGGAGGTGGTTCTTC
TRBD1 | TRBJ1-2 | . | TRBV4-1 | CASSQEFQGAVGYTF | TGCGCCAGCAGCCAAGAATTTCAGGGGGCGGTTGGCTACACCTTC
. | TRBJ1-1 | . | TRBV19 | CASRRSGDSAMNTEAFF | TGTGCCAGTAGACGATCCGGGGACTCCGCCATGAACACTGAAGCTTTCTTT
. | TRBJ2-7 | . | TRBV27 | CASSLHRSHEQYF | TGTGCCAGCAGTCTCCACAGGTCCCACGAGCAGTACTTC
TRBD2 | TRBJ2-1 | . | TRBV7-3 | CASSSAGLAGGYEQFF | TGTGCCAGCAGCTCTGCGGGACTAGCGGGGGGGTATGAGCAGTTCTTC
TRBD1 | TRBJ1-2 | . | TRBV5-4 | CASSPTGAGYGYTF | TGTGCCAGCAGCCCAACAGGGGCGGGCTATGGCTACACCTTC
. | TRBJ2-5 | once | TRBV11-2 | CASSLDLGLSGQETQYF | TGTGCCAGCAGCTTAGATCTCGGTCTCAGCGGCCAAGAGACCCAGTACTTC
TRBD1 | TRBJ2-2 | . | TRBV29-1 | CSVAPGGGGELFF | TGCAGCGTTGCTCCAGGGGGCGGCGGGGAGCTGTTTTTT
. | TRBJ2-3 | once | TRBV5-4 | CASSLDSTDTQYF | TGTGCCAGCAGCTTGGACTCCACAGATACGCAGTATTTT
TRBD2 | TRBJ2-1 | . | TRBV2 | CASSGTIFDEQFF | TGTGCCAGCAGCGGGACTATTTTCGATGAGCAGTTCTTC
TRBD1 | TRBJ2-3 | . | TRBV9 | CASSVEGRGHGDTQYF | TGTGCCAGCAGCGTAGAGGGCAGGGGGCATGGAGATACGCAGTATTTT
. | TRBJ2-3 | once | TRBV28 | CASSPEVAKITDTQYF | TGTGCCAGCAGTCCTGAGGTCGCAAAGATCACAGATACGCAGTATTTT
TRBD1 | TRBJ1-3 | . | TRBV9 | CASSVVGSGTAGNTIYF | TGTGCCAGCAGCGTAGTAGGATCCGGGACAGCTGGAAACACCATATATTTT
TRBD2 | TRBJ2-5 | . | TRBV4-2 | CASSQVQRGAQETQYF | TGTGCCAGCAGCCAAGTCCAGCGGGGGGCCCAAGAGACCCAGTACTTC
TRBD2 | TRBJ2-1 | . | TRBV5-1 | CASSPGEGAASGRSYNEQFF | TGCGCCAGCAGCCCGGGGGAGGGGGCGGCTAGCGGGAGGTCCTACAATGAGCAGTTCTTC
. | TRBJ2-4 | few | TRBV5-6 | CASSFLADGQTGLNIQYF | TGTGCCAGCAGCTTTCTGGCCGACGGACAGACGGGCCTGAACATTCAGTACTTC
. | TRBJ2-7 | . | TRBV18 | CASSPEGPPYEQYF | TGTGCCAGCTCACCGGAGGGTCCCCCCTACGAGCAGTACTTC
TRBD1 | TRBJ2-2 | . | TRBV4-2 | CASSQDGTGGFGELFF | TGTGCCAGCAGCCAGGACGGGACAGGGGGCTTCGGGGAGCTGTTTTTT